Below, 12 T cell receptor beta chains from the same sample are listed, as sequenced in a study of blood T cell repertoires in COVID-19. Profiled with immunoSEQ multiplex PCR; TCRdb holds only in-frame clones, not every one. The profile shows approximately 58,000 clones, roughly four fifths of them singletons. Sample: peripheral blood. The receptors shown here come from a man aged 55 to 70 with COVID-19, enrolled during active disease.

V is TRBV15 and J is TRBJ1-5, with a weak D call TRBD1 (5 bases). CDR1 is LNHNV and CDR2 is YYDKDF in the germline V gene (reference sequence). The V gene lost 4 bases and the J gene lost 0 bases, with 10 bases spanning the gap. The CDR3 runs 15 residues. CDR3 amino acids: CATSKDSTSNQPQHF. CDR3 coding DNA: TGTGCCACCAGCAAAGACAGTACTAGCAATCAGCCCCAGCATTTT.

This clone was counted between two and nine times. V usage is TRBV7-8 and J usage is TRBJ1-3, with D uncertain. V lost 2 bases and J lost 0, with 5 bases in between. Per the germline V gene, CDR1 is SGHVS and CDR2 is FQNEAQ. CDR3 length: 14 amino acids. The CDR3 sequence: CASSLTSSGNTIYF. CDR3 DNA sequence: TGTGCCAGCAGCTTAACGAGCTCTGGAAACACCATATATTTT.

This clone was observed a single time. The gene calls are TRBV18 and TRBJ1-1; TRBD1 agrees at 9 bases. Germline loops: CDR1 KGHSH, CDR2 LQKENI. V was clipped by 2 bases and J by 1 base; unmatched bases: 8. This CDR3 spans 17 amino acids. The CDR3 nucleotides are TGTGCCAGCTCACCAAAGGAACAGGGGGCTGGGAACACTGAAGCTTTCTTT. Translation gives CASSPKEQGAGNTEAFF. Variable domain in full (rest from reference TRBV18 and TRBJ1-1): NAGVMQNPRHLVRRRGQEARLRCSPMKGHSHVYWYRQLPEEGLKFMVYLQKENIIDESGMPKERFSAEFPKEGPSILRIQQVVRGDSAAYFCASSPKEQGAGNTEAFFGQGTRLTVV.

The CDR3 is CASSYLGGAGTGELFF. In nucleotides, the CDR3 is TGCGCCAGCAGCTACCTCGGGGGGGCAGGCACCGGGGAGCTGTTTTTT. The V gene is TRBV5-1, the J gene TRBJ2-2, with 8 bases matching TRBD2. The CDR3 extends over 16 amino acids. Germline V gene sequence: CDR1 SGHRS, CDR2 YFSETQ. After removal of 3 bases from V and 4 bases from J, the junction contained 8 bases not matched to a gene. The entire variable domain, with the rest obtained from reference TRBV5-1 and TRBJ2-2, is as follows: KAGVTQTPRYLIKTRGQQVTLSCSPISGHRSVSWYQQTPGQGLQFLFEYFSETQRNKGNFPGRFSGRQFSNSRSEMNVSTLELGDSALYLCASSYLGGAGTGELFFGEGSRLTVL.

This chain connects TRBV10-3 to TRBJ2-7, with 8 bases identical to TRBD2. V shed 3 bases, J shed 2 bases, and the junction held 6 bases outside the gene matches. Germline loops: CDR1 ENHRY, CDR2 SYGVKD. There are 15 residues in the CDR3. The DNA for the CDR3 is TGTGCCATCAGTGAACCGGGAGGGCCTGCCTACGAGCAGTACTTC. Translating it yields CAISEPGGPAYEQYF.

The chain recombines TRBV4-1 with TRBJ2-1, with a tentative D call TRBD1 (5 bases). CDR1 and CDR2 from the germline V gene are MGHRA and YSYEKL. This CDR3 contains 14 residues. The V gene lost 4 bases and the J gene lost 4 bases, with 11 bases spanning the gap. CDR3 in amino acids: CASSPRQYYNEQFF. The CDR3 DNA is TGCGCCAGCAGCCCCCGACAGTATTACAATGAGCAGTTCTTC.

The V call is TRBV29-1, the J call TRBJ2-3, with 13 bases aligning to TRBD2. The CDR3 has 14 residues. Looked up from germline, CDR1 is SQVTM and CDR2 is ANQGSEA. The junction had 3 bases not matched to a gene; V was cut back by 6 bases and J by 3 bases. The CDR3 spells CSVGTSGVTDTQYF. The DNA for the CDR3 is TGCAGCGTAGGGACTAGCGGGGTGACAGATACGCAGTATTTT.

This chain uses TRBV18 with TRBJ2-1; D might be TRBD1 (5 bases). CDR1 KGHSH and CDR2 LQKENI come from the germline V gene. The length of the CDR3 is 11 residues. V was shortened by 3 bases and J by 10 bases, with 7 bases between the two germline ends. The CDR3 coding sequence is TGTGCCAGCTCACCTAACAGGGAGCAGTTCTTC. This translates into CASSPNREQFF.

This clone turned up a few times. The rearrangement links TRBV4-1 to TRBJ2-7, with D maybe TRBD1 (5 bases). Trimming took 5 bases from V and 0 from J, leaving 14 bases between them. Germline V gene lookup returns CDR1 MGHRA and CDR2 YSYEKL. The CDR3 covers 15 residues. The CDR3: CASSYGQATSYEQYF. The CDR3 nucleotides read TGCGCCAGCAGCTACGGACAAGCCACCTCCTACGAGCAGTACTTC.

V usage is TRBV19 and J usage is TRBJ1-2; TRBD1 agrees at 10 bases. The ends lost 6 bases at V and 4 bases at J; junction bases unmatched: 8. CDR1 and CDR2 (germline): LNHDA, SQIVND (reference sequence). This CDR3 comprises 15 residues. The CDR3 protein is CASRIPGQGSYGYTF. CDR3 DNA sequence: TGTGCCAGTAGGATTCCGGGACAGGGGAGCTATGGCTACACCTTC.

The chain employs TRBV9 and TRBJ2-2; the match to TRBD2 covers 14 bases. With 3 bases clipped from V and 7 bases from J, the junction kept 5 bases outside the gene matches. The V gene's germline CDR1 is SGDLS and CDR2 YYNGEE. The CDR3 is made up of 16 amino acids. The CDR3 bases are TGTGCCAGCAGCGCCTCGACTAGCGGGAGGGACGGGGAGCTGTTTTTT. It is translated as CASSASTSGRDGELFF.

The gene calls are TRBV12-3 or TRBV12-4 and TRBJ2-3; 7 bases agree with TRBD1. The length of the CDR3 is 13 residues. Germline trimming cut 8 bases from V and 2 bases from J; bases unmatched to any gene: 4. The CDR3 DNA reads TGTGCCAGCGGTACAGGGGTCACAGATACGCAGTATTTT. Its translation is CASGTGVTDTQYF.